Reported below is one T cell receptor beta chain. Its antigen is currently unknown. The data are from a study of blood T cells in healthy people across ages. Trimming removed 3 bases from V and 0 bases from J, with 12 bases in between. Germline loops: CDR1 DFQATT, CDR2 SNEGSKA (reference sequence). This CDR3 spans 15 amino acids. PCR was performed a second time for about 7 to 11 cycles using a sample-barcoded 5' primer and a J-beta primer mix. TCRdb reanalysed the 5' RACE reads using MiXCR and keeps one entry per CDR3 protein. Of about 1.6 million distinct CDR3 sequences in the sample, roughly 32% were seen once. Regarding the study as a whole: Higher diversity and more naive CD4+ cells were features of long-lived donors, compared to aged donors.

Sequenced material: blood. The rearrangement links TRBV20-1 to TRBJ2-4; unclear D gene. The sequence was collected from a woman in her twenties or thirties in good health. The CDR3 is CSARPPGVAKNIQYF. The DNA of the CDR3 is TGCAGTGCTAGGCCCCCTGGGGTAGCCAAAAACATTCAGTACTTC.